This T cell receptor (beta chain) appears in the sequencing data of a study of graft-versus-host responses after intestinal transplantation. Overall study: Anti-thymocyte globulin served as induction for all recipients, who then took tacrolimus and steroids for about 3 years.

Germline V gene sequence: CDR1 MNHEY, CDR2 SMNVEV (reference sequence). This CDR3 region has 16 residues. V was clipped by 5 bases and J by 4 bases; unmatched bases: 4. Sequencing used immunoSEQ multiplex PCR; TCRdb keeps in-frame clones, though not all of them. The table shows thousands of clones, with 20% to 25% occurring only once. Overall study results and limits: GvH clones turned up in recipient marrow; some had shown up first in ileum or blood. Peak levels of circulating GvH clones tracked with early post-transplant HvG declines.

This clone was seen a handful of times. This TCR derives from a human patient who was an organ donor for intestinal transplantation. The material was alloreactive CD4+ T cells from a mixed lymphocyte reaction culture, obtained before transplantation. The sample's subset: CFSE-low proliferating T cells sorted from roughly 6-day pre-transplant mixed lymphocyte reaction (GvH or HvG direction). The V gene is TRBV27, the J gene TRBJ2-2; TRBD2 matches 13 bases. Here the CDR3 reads CASSVTSGRFTGELFF. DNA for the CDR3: TGTGCCAGCAGTGTGACTAGCGGGAGGTTCACCGGGGAGCTGTTTTTT.